This passage covers 23 T cell receptor beta chains from one sample sequenced in a study of T-cell reconstitution after alpha-beta-depleted transplantation in children. For TCRbeta, the library was prepared with unique molecular identifiers. One entry per CDR3 protein, called by TCRdb with MiXCR from the PCR reads. The top ten clones hold 28% of a sample with around 960,000 distinct CDR3 sequences, about 30% of them seen once. This specimen consisted of PBMCs, mostly from graft donor cells, obtained 360 days after TCRalphabeta/CD19-depleted stem cell transplant. These receptors were collected from a boy in the first two years of life who had a stem cell transplant for SCID, so the T cells may come from the graft donor.

This clonotype was counted between two and nine times. The J gene is TRBJ2-2, the V gene TRBV24-1; 10 nucleotides agree with TRBD2. This CDR3 region has 18 residues. Germline trimming cut 2 bases from V and 5 bases from J; bases unmatched to any gene: 10. Germline V gene lookup returns CDR1 KGHDR and CDR2 SFDVKD. The CDR3 reads CATSDSSSGGLRTGELFF. The CDR3 bases are TGTGCCACCAGTGATTCCAGTAGCGGGGGGCTTCGTACCGGGGAGCTGTTTTTT.

The chain carries TRBV5-1 and TRBJ1-2, with 7 bases lining up with TRBD1. The length of the CDR3 is 13 residues. The junction had 3 bases not matched to a gene; V was cut back by 1 base and J by 6 bases. Germline CDR1 reads SGHRS; CDR2 reads YFSETQ. CDR3 loop: CASSLYRGDGYTF. The CDR3 DNA reads as TGCGCCAGCAGCTTGTACAGGGGAGATGGCTACACCTTC. Full variable domain (rest looked up from reference TRBV5-1 and TRBJ1-2): KAGVTQTPRYLIKTRGQQVTLSCSPISGHRSVSWYQQTPGQGLQFLFEYFSETQRNKGNFPGRFSGRQFSNSRSEMNVSTLELGDSALYLCASSLYRGDGYTFGSGTRLTVV.

The V gene is TRBV28, the J gene TRBJ2-1, with TRBD2 matching over 13 bases. Germline CDR1 MDHEN, CDR2 SYDVKM. With V trimmed by 5 bases and J by 2 bases, 6 bases remained unmatched. This CDR3 comprises 17 residues. The CDR3 DNA reads as TGTGCCAGCAGTGGTCGACTAGCGGGAGGCCCCTACAATGAGCAGTTCTTC. Translating it yields CASSGRLAGGPYNEQFF.

The V gene is TRBV29-1, the J gene TRBJ1-1; D is perhaps TRBD1 (6 bases). This CDR3 is built from 15 residues. Per germline, CDR1 SQVTM and CDR2 ANQGSEA. V was trimmed by 1 base and J by 1 base, leaving 13 bases between them. This chain's CDR3 is CSVEVPQGKNTEAFF. CDR3 nucleotides: TGCAGCGTTGAAGTTCCCCAGGGGAAGAACACTGAAGCTTTCTTT.

The genes are TRBV5-6 and TRBJ2-5; D gene uncertain. This CDR3 has 13 amino acids. With 0 bases removed from V and 5 bases from J, the gap between germline ends came to 8 bases. Germline V gene sequence: CDR1 SGHDT, CDR2 YYEEEE. CDR3 DNA: TGTGCCAGCAGCTTGGTTAGGCCGGAGACCCAGTACTTC. Protein sequence: CASSLVRPETQYF.

This rearrangement joins TRBV7-6 to TRBJ1-1, with D possibly being TRBD1 (5 bases). The V end lost 7 bases, the J end lost 6 bases, and 9 bases lay between the germline ends. The germline gives CDR1 SGHVS, CDR2 FNYEAQ. The CDR3 runs 11 residues. The CDR3 spells CASNWGAEAFF. DNA for the CDR3: TGTGCCAGCAATTGGGGGGCTGAAGCTTTCTTT.

The rearrangement links TRBV11-2 to TRBJ2-7, with 7 nucleotides matching TRBD2. CDR3 length equals 15 residues. V lost 2 bases to trimming and J lost 5 bases; unmatched junction nucleotides: 9. Per the germline V gene, CDR1 is SGHAT and CDR2 is FQNNGV. The CDR3 is CASSLWGGSTDEQYF. CDR3 in DNA: TGTGCCAGCAGCTTATGGGGGGGGAGCACTGACGAGCAGTACTTC.

Comments on this clonotype: Since the CDR3 does not end with the conserved phenylalanine or tryptophan, this likely comes from a read error. The V and J genes are TRBV12-3 or TRBV12-4 and TRBJ1-2; a possible D gene is TRBD1 (6 bases). Trimming pared 6 bases from V and 4 bases from J, leaving 18 bases between. The length of the CDR3 is 15 residues. The CDR3 DNA reads TGTGCCAGCAGCCCTCGGGGGGCACCCGGCTATGGCTACACCTCC. Protein: CASSPRGAPGYGYTS.

This rearrangement joins TRBV20-1 to TRBJ1-2; D unresolved. The germline gives CDR1 DFQATT, CDR2 SNEGSKA (reference sequence). CDR3 length equals 12 residues. The V and J ends lost 6 bases and 6 bases respectively, with 14 bases between them. CDR3 in DNA: TGCAGTGCCACCCCCCGGGAGGATGGCTACACCTTC. Translated, it gives CSATPREDGYTF.

This clonotype was picked up a small number of times. V and J are TRBV5-1 and TRBJ1-1; D perhaps matches TRBD1 (6 bases). Trimming left V 0 bases short and J 4 bases short, with 16 bases between. Per germline, CDR1 SGHRS and CDR2 YFSETQ. This CDR3 is 16 amino acids long. The chain's CDR3 is CASSLGPRGGGTEAFF. The CDR3 DNA sequence: TGCGCCAGCAGCTTGGGTCCCCGAGGGGGGGGCACTGAAGCTTTCTTT. Filled out from reference TRBV5-1 and TRBJ1-1, the complete variable domain reads KAGVTQTPRYLIKTRGQQVTLSCSPISGHRSVSWYQQTPGQGLQFLFEYFSETQRNKGNFPGRFSGRQFSNSRSEMNVSTLELGDSALYLCASSLGPRGGGTEAFFGQGTRLTVV.

The gene calls are TRBV12-3 or TRBV12-4 and TRBJ1-5; tentative D call: TRBD1 (6 bases). The V end was cut by 3 bases, the J end by 2 bases, with 23 bases between. CDR3 size: 19 residues. The CDR3 loop is CASSFSPRETGRGNQPQHF. CDR3 DNA sequence: TGTGCCAGCAGTTTCTCCCCCCGAGAGACAGGTAGGGGCAATCAGCCCCAGCATTTT.

This clonotype has more than one count but fewer than ten. The gene calls are TRBV11-2 and TRBJ2-3; D call uncertain. There are 14 residues in the CDR3. Germline CDR1 and CDR2: SGHAT and FQNNGV. V lost 0 bases and J 4 bases, leaving 8 bases between the germline ends. CDR3 bases: TGTGCCAGCAGCTTAGATACTGTACCAGATACGCAGTATTTT. This gives the protein CASSLDTVPDTQYF.

The chain recombines TRBV20-1 with TRBJ2-7, with 9 nucleotides matching TRBD1. This CDR3 has 14 amino acids. Per germline, CDR1 DFQATT and CDR2 SNEGSKA (reference sequence). The CDR3 DNA is TGCAGAACTTTCTCTTCGGACAGGGGAGACGAGCAGTACTTC. Protein: CRTFSSDRGDEQYF.

V is TRBV7-2 and J is TRBJ2-1; weak D call: TRBD2 (6 bases). Germline CDR1 SGHTA, CDR2 FQGNSA. The V gene lost 1 base and the J gene lost 7 bases, with 20 bases spanning the gap. This CDR3 region has 17 residues. As DNA, the CDR3 is TGTGCCAGCAGCTTAGTCGGGTTGGGACTGGGGGGTAATGAGCAGTTCTTC. Amino acids: CASSLVGLGLGGNEQFF.

V is TRBV12-3 or TRBV12-4 and J is TRBJ2-4; no definite D call. Trimming took off 6 bases at V and 0 bases at J, with 9 bases between the two ends. This CDR3 is built from 14 residues. CDR3 DNA sequence: TGTGCCAGCAGAAATGGAGTAGCCAAAAACATTCAGTACTTC. Its protein is CASRNGVAKNIQYF.

The chain couples TRBV4-2 to TRBJ2-4, with 8 bases that match TRBD2. The germline V gene encodes CDR1 LGHNA and CDR2 YNFKEQ. The CDR3 runs 15 residues. V shed 0 bases and J 8 bases; nucleotides not matched to a gene: 6. Written as DNA, the CDR3 is TGTGCCAGCAGCCAAGATCTTAGCGGGGTGGACATTCAGTACTTC. This gives the protein CASSQDLSGVDIQYF.

Only a few counts were recorded for this clonotype. The rearrangement uses TRBV20-1 and TRBJ1-1; D uncertain. Trimming left V 5 bases short and J 6 bases short, with 10 bases between. CDR1 and CDR2 (germline): DFQATT, SNEGSKA (reference sequence). The CDR3 is made up of 11 amino acids. The CDR3 nucleotides read TGCAGTGCTCCCGCCGGATCTGAAGCTTTCTTT. Translation: CSAPAGSEAFF.

This clonotype was observed a few times. This chain connects TRBV20-1 to TRBJ1-6; no clear D gene. This CDR3 spans 14 amino acids. V lost 3 bases and J 2 bases, leaving 8 bases between the germline ends. Germline V gene lookup returns CDR1 DFQATT and CDR2 SNEGSKA (reference sequence). The CDR3 spells CSARGRTYNSPLHF. CDR3 in DNA: TGCAGTGCTAGGGGGAGAACCTATAATTCACCCCTCCACTTT.

This chain uses TRBV10-3 with TRBJ2-7; the match to TRBD1 covers 10 bases. This CDR3 is built from 16 residues. Germline loops: CDR1 ENHRY, CDR2 SYGVKD. The V segment lost 6 bases and the J segment 2 bases; nucleotides outside the gene matches: 10. The CDR3 nucleotides read TGTGCCATCAGCCCCGGGACAGGGGACGGGACCTACGAGCAGTACTTC. Translated: CAISPGTGDGTYEQYF.

This clonotype was counted a few times. This chain links TRBV25-1 with TRBJ1-1; perhaps TRBD1 as D (6 bases). CDR3 size: 13 residues. The germline V gene has CDR1 MGHDK and CDR2 SYGVNS. Deletions cut 6 bases from V and 0 bases from J, with 8 bases between. The CDR3 nucleotides read TGTGCCAGCAGAAAGGGGGTGAACACTGAAGCTTTCTTT. It translates to CASRKGVNTEAFF.

This clonotype was observed a few times. This rearrangement joins TRBV4-3 to TRBJ2-3; 8 bases match TRBD2. J was trimmed by 3 bases and V by 4 bases; bases with no gene match: 6. The germline gives CDR1 LGHNA, CDR2 YSLEER. The CDR3 is 15 residues long. CDR3 coding DNA: TGCGCCAGCAGCCTCGAGCCGGGGGGGACAGATACGCAGTATTTT. Protein product: CASSLEPGGTDTQYF.

This chain joins TRBV15 and TRBJ2-7, with TRBD1 matching 9 bases. Germline assignment: CDR1 LNHNV and CDR2 YYDKDF (reference sequence). After removal of 4 bases from V and 2 bases from J, the junction contained 6 bases not matched to a gene. This CDR3 has 15 residues. This chain's CDR3 is CATSIGQGMAYEQYF. CDR3 nucleotides: TGTGCCACCAGCATTGGACAGGGGATGGCCTACGAGCAGTACTTC.

This chain connects TRBV20-1 to TRBJ1-6, with 7 bases fitting TRBD1. The V segment lost 5 bases and the J segment 7 bases; nucleotides outside the gene matches: 8. CDR1 is DFQATT and CDR2 is SNEGSKA in the germline V gene (reference sequence). This CDR3 has 14 amino acids. The CDR3 nucleotides read TGCAGTGCTCACGACAGGGCGAAAAATTCACCCCTCCACTTT. Translating it yields CSAHDRAKNSPLHF.